This TCR beta chain was profiled in a study of blood T cell repertoires in COVID-19. Study context: Sites in the United States, Italy and Spain provided acute and convalescent COVID-19 samples. Sample material is recorded as cDNA or gDNA derived from T cells, B-cell-depleted T cells, or PBMCs.

In the source study's methods: Nucleated cell number was recorded as an estimate derived from reference gene primer amplification. Libraries were prepared by immunoSEQ multiplex PCR; TCRdb keeps only in-frame clonotypes and omits some of them. That table gives V, J and clone size, and the DNA gave D and trimming. The table records 170,000 or so clones, around 80% of them present only once. This clone was seen a few times. The CDR3 extends over 15 amino acids. CDR1 and CDR2 from the germline V gene are MDHEN and SYDVKM. The J segment lost 4 bases and the V segment lost 5 bases, leaving 3 bases of the junction unmatched.

This chain joins TRBV28 and TRBJ1-4; 11 bases map to TRBD1. The TCR originated in a woman aged 55-70 years with acute or convalescent COVID-19. Sequenced material: peripheral blood. CDR3: CASSGQGAVNEKLFF. For the CDR3, the DNA is TGTGCCAGCAGTGGACAGGGGGCGGTTAATGAAAAACTGTTTTTT. Full variable domain (missing parts from reference TRBV28 and TRBJ1-4): DVKVTQSSRYLVKRTGEKVFLECVQDMDHENMFWYRQDPGLGLRLIYFSYDVKMKEKGDIPEGYSVSREKKERFSLILESASTNQTSMYLCASSGQGAVNEKLFFGSGTQLSVL.